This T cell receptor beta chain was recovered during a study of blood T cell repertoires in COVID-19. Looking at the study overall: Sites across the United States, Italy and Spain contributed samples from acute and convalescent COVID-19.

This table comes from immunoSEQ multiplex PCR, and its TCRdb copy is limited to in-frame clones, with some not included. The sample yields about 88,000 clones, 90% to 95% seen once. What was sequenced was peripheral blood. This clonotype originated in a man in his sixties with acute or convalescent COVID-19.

Here the CDR3 DNA reads TGTGCCAGCGGGGGGACAGGGCGGAACTATGGCTACACCTTC. This codes for CASGGTGRNYGYTF. The chain recombines TRBV19 with TRBJ1-2, with TRBD1 matching over 9 bases. Germline CDR1 reads LNHDA; CDR2 reads SQIVND (reference sequence). J lost 2 bases, V lost 9 bases, and 7 bases had no gene match. The CDR3 loop spans 14 amino acids. Variable domain in full (rest from reference TRBV19 and TRBJ1-2): DGGITQSPKYLFRKEGQNVTLSCEQNLNHDAMYWYRQDPGQGLRLIYYSQIVNDFQKGDIAEGYSVSREKKESFPLTVTSAQKNPTAFYLCASGGTGRNYGYTFGSGTRLTVV.